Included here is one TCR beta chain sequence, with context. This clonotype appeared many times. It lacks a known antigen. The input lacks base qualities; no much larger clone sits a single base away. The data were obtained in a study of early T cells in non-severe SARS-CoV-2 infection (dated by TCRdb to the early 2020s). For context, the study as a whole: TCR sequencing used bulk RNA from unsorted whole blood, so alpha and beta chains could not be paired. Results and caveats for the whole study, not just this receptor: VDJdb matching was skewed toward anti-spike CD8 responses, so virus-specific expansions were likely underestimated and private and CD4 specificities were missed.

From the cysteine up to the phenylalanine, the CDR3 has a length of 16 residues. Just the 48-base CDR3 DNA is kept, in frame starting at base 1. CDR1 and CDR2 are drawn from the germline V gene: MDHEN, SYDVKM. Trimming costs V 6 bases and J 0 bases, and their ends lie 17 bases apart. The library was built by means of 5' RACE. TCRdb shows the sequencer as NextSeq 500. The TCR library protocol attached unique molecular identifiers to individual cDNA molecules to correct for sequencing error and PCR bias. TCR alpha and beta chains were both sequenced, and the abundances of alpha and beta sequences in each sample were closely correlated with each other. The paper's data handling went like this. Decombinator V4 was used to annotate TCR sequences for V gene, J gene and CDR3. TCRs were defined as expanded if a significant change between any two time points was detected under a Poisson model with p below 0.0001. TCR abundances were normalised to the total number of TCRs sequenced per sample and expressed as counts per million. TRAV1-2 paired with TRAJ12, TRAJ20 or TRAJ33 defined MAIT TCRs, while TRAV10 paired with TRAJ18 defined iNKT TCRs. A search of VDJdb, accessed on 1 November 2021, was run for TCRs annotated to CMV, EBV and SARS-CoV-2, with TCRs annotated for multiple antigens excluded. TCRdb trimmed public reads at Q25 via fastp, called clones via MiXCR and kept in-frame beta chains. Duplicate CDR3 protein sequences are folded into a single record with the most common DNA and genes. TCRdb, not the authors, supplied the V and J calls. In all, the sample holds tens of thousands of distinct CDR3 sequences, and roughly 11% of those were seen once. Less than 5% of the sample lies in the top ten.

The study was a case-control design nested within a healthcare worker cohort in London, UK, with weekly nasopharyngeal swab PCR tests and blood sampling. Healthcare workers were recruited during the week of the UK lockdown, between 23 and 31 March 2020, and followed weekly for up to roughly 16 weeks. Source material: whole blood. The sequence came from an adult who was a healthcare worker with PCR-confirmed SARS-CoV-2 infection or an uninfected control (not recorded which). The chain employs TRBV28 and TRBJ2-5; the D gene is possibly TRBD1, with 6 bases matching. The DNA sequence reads TGTGCCAGCAGCCCTTTACAGGACAGAGACCAAGAGACCCAGTACTTC. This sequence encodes CASSPLQDRDQETQYF.